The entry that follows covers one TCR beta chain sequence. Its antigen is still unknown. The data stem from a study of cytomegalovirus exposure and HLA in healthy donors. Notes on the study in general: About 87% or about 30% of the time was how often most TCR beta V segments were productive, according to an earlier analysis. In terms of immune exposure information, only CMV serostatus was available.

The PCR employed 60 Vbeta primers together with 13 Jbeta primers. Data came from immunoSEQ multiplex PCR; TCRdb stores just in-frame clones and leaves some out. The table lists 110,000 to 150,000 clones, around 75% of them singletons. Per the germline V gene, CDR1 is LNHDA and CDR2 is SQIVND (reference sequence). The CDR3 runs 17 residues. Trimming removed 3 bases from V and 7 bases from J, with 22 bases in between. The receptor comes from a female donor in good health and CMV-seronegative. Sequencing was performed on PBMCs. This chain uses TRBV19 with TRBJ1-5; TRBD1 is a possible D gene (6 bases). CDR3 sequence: CASSISSSGGRLQPQHF. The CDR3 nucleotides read TGTGCCAGTAGTATCTCCTCGTCGGGGGGGCGGCTCCAGCCCCAGCATTTT.